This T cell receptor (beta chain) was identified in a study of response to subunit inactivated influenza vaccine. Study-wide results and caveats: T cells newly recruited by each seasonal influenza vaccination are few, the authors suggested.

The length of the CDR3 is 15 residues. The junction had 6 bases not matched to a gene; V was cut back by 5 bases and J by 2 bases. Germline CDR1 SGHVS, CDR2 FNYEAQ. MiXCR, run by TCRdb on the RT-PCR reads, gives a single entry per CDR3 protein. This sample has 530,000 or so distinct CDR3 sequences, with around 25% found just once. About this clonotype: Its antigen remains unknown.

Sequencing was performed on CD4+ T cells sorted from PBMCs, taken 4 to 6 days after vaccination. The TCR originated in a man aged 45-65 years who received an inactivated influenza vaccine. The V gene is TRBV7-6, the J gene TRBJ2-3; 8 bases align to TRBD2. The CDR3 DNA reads TGTGCCAGCAGCCGCACTAGCGGCTTCACAGATACGCAGTATTTT. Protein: CASSRTSGFTDTQYF. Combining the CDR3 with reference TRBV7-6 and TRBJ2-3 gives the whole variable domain GAGVSQSPRYKVTKRGQDVALRCDPISGHVSLYWYRQALGQGPEFLTYFNYEAQQDKSGLPNDRFSAERPEGSISTLTIQRTEQRDSAMYRCASSRTSGFTDTQYFGPGTRLTVL.